The sequence of this TCR beta chain was determined in a study of T-cell memory formation after mild COVID-19. Whole-study context: TCR clusters were mostly confined to one donor each. Findings and limits, study-wide: Among clones contracting day 15 to 85, CD4/CD8 was balanced, whereas later expanders leaned CD4+.

Trimming cost V 2 bases and J 3 bases, with 12 bases left between them. Germline values: CDR1 PRHDT, CDR2 FYEKMQ (reference sequence). The CDR3 contains 15 residues. Libraries for TCRalpha and TCRbeta carried sample barcodes and unique molecular identifiers via 5'RACE. Via MiXCR, TCRdb re-called the 5' RACE reads, giving one row per CDR3 protein. The sample contains about 100,000 distinct CDR3 sequences, 11% of which appear only once. Notes on this clonotype: What it recognizes is unknown.

The TCR sequence derives from a young man who had mild COVID-19 (a few samples of this study predate the infection). Cell type and time point are not known. The sequenced sample consisted of PBMCs or a T cell subset sorted from them (not recorded which). The chain joins TRBV13 to TRBJ2-3; a possible D gene is TRBD2 (6 bases). The CDR3 coding sequence is TGTGCCAGCAGCTTATTGGGGAGCGGGACAGATACGCAGTATTTT. Translation gives CASSLLGSGTDTQYF.